A single sample gave rise to the 13 T cell receptor beta chains below, sequenced in a study of radiotherapy plus CTLA-4 blockade in lung cancer. Repertoires were generated with immunoSEQ multiplex PCR, while TCRdb's copy carries only in-frame clones and drops some. The table lists around 120,000 clones, about 83% of them singletons. The source was peripheral blood, collected from a patient treated with radiotherapy plus ipilimumab. The receptor set was obtained from a human donor with non-small cell lung cancer who had a partial response to radiotherapy plus ipilimumab.

A single count supports this clone. The V call is TRBV5-4, the J call TRBJ2-7; 7 bases align to TRBD1. Germline trimming cut 2 bases from V and 3 bases from J; bases unmatched to any gene: 8. Germline V CDR1 and CDR2: SGHNT, YYREEE (reference sequence). This CDR3 has 15 amino acids. As DNA, the CDR3 is TGTGCCAGCAGCTTATCGGGACAGAAAATCTACGAGCAGTACTTC. Its protein product is CASSLSGQKIYEQYF.

The CDR3: CASSLDSGIYNEQFF. In nucleotides, the CDR3 is TGCGCCAGCAGCTTGGATAGCGGGATCTACAATGAGCAGTTCTTC. The genes are TRBV5-1 and TRBJ2-1, with 8 positions matching TRBD2. CDR3 size: 15 residues. V lost 0 bases, J lost 3 bases, and 2 bases stayed unmatched. The germline V gene has CDR1 SGHRS and CDR2 YFSETQ.

A few counts support this clone. The genes are TRBV28 and TRBJ1-2, with unresolved D. CDR3 length equals 13 residues. CDR1 is MDHEN and CDR2 is SYDVKM in the germline V gene. The ends were cut back, 7 bases at V and 0 bases at J, with 9 bases in the middle. As DNA, the CDR3 is TGTGCCAGCACCCTTGCGACTAACTATGGCTACACCTTC. This sequence encodes CASTLATNYGYTF.

The chain combines TRBV30 with TRBJ1-1; D unresolved. Trimming pared 1 base from V and 0 bases from J, leaving 6 bases between. CDR3 size: 13 residues. In germline, CDR1 is GTSNPN, CDR2 SVGIG (reference sequence). In nucleotides, the CDR3 is TGTGCCTGGAGTGCCGGAGTGAACACTGAAGCTTTCTTT. Protein: CAWSAGVNTEAFF.

V gene TRBV5-1 combines with J gene TRBJ2-2, with 7 bases lining up with TRBD1. This CDR3 contains 17 residues. Germline V gene sequence: CDR1 SGHRS, CDR2 YFSETQ. The junction had 11 bases not matched to a gene; V was cut back by 2 bases and J by 4 bases. The CDR3 loop reads CASSFETGAQGTGELFF. In nucleotides, the CDR3 is TGCGCCAGCAGCTTTGAAACAGGGGCGCAAGGCACCGGGGAGCTGTTTTTT.

The chain is built from TRBV12-2 and TRBJ2-5; the table assigns TRBD2, which was not confirmed against the DNA. TRBV12-2 is a pseudogene segment. The CDR3 length is 16 residues. The CDR3 DNA follows: TGTGCAAGTCGCTTAGTCACCGGGACTTTACAAGAGACCCAGTACTTC. Translated: CASRLVTGTLQETQYF.

The genes are TRBV5-6 and TRBJ2-7; 12 positions match TRBD2. Germline CDR1 and CDR2: SGHDT and YYEEEE. The CDR3 contains 16 residues. Trimming removed 0 bases from V and 3 bases from J; junction bases left unmatched: 4. The CDR3 loop is CASSLERLAGVYEQYV. The CDR3 DNA reads as TGTGCCAGCAGCTTGGAGCGACTAGCGGGAGTCTACGAGCAGTACGTC.

The chain couples TRBV29-1 to TRBJ2-3, with 11 bases that match TRBD2. The trim removed 4 bases at V and 4 bases at J, leaving 4 bases unmatched. The CDR3 loop spans 14 amino acids. CDR1 SQVTM and CDR2 ANQGSEA come from the germline V gene. As DNA, the CDR3 is TGCAGCGTTGGGCTAGCGGGAGGAGCAGATACGCAGTATTTT. Its translation: CSVGLAGGADTQYF.

This sequence joins TRBV28 and TRBJ2-3; D is uncertain. Trimming cost V 5 bases and J 3 bases, with 9 bases left between them. Germline V CDR1 and CDR2: MDHEN, SYDVKM. This CDR3 comprises 13 residues. The CDR3 sequence is CASSRPQTDTQYF. The CDR3, as DNA: TGTGCCAGCAGTCGTCCCCAGACAGATACGCAGTATTTT. Supplemented by reference TRBV28 and TRBJ2-3, the full variable domain reads DVKVTQSSRYLVKRTGEKVFLECVQDMDHENMFWYRQDPGLGLRLIYFSYDVKMKEKGDIPEGYSVSREKKERFSLILESASTNQTSMYLCASSRPQTDTQYFGPGTRLTVL.

The rearrangement joins TRBV30 to TRBJ2-7; 12 bases line up with TRBD2. Trimming removed 2 bases from V and 7 bases from J; junction bases left unmatched: 6. There are 14 residues in the CDR3. Germline V gives CDR1 GTSNPN, CDR2 SVGIG (reference sequence). CDR3 residues: CAWSPGLAGTEQYF. The CDR3 nucleotides are TGTGCCTGGAGTCCAGGACTAGCGGGAACAGAGCAGTACTTC.

The genes are TRBV7-2 and TRBJ2-3; tentative D call: TRBD1 (5 bases). V was clipped by 1 base and J by 0 bases, with 11 bases between them. In germline, CDR1 is SGHTA, CDR2 FQGNSA. This CDR3 is built from 16 residues. CDR3: CASSLGAGFSTDTQYF. For the CDR3, the DNA is TGTGCCAGCAGCTTAGGGGCAGGGTTTAGCACAGATACGCAGTATTTT.

In nucleotides, the CDR3 is TGTGCCAGCAGCCAAGGGACAGGGGTTGGCTACACCTTC. Translating gives CASSQGTGVGYTF. The chain carries TRBV14 and TRBJ1-2, with 9 bases matching TRBD1. The V gene end was trimmed by 1 base and the J gene end by 7 bases; junction bases not matched to a gene: 1. The CDR3 loop spans 13 amino acids. Germline loops: CDR1 SGHDN, CDR2 FVKESK. The complete variable domain, with remaining parts taken from reference TRBV14 and TRBJ1-2, reads EAGVTQFPSHSVIEKGQTVTLRCDPISGHDNLYWYRRVMGKEIKFLLHFVKESKQDESGMPNNRFLAERTGGTYSTLKVQPAELEDSGVYFCASSQGTGVGYTFGSGTRLTVV.

The chain links TRBV7-8 to TRBJ1-5; D not resolved. Germline V gives CDR1 SGHVS, CDR2 FQNEAQ. The V and J ends lost 4 bases and 7 bases respectively, with 17 bases between them. This CDR3 spans 15 amino acids. The CDR3 DNA reads as TGTGCCAGCAGCTCCTCCAGGTCTCCTGCCCAGCCCCAGCATTTT. Translating gives CASSSSRSPAQPQHF.